The sequence of this T cell receptor (beta chain) was determined in a study of CD8 T cells in ankylosing spondylitis. General study findings and limits: Existing reports had already noted some motif variants in reactive arthritis synovial fluid and blood. Characteristic, it appeared, of ankylosing spondylitis blood was a TCR beta motif of eight or nine highly homologous variants.

Via MiXCR, TCRdb re-called the 5' RACE reads, giving one row per CDR3 protein. Of some 140,000 distinct CDR3 sequences in the sample, roughly 8.8% were seen once. The germline V gene encodes CDR1 MNHEY and CDR2 SMNVEV (reference sequence). This CDR3 is built from 14 residues. The V and J ends lost 3 bases and 2 bases respectively, with 11 bases between them. There are many counts of this clonotype. Its antigen is not identified. The J gene is TRBJ2-7, the V gene TRBV27; D gene unclear. The sequence came from a male donor with ankylosing spondylitis. Sequencing was done on a sample of synovial fluid, either unsorted or a sorted T cell fraction (not recorded which). The CDR3 is CASSFLDGTYEQYF. CDR3 in DNA: TGTGCCAGCAGTTTTCTGGACGGAACCTACGAGCAGTACTTC.